This T cell receptor (beta chain) stems from a study of cytomegalovirus exposure and HLA in healthy donors. The V gene lost 5 bases and the J gene lost 4 bases, with 14 bases spanning the gap. CDR1 SSHAT and CDR2 FNYEAQ come from the germline V gene (reference sequence). CDR3 length equals 15 residues. Sampled while nominally healthy, donors likely had unrecorded immune exposures. Turning to this clone: Its specificity is unknown.

The PCR made use of 60 Vbeta and 13 Jbeta primers. The repertoire was sequenced with immunoSEQ multiplex PCR; TCRdb's copy has only in-frame clones and lacks some. The profile shows 50,000 to 65,000 clones, over 70% of them singletons. The study's findings and limits: Segments of the TCR beta V type were, in most cases, productive about 87% or about 30% of the time in an earlier analysis.

Sequenced: PBMCs. The clonotype originates from a man aged 45-65 years in good health and CMV-seropositive. The chain carries TRBV7-7 and TRBJ2-2, with D perhaps TRBD1 (5 bases). In DNA, the CDR3 is TGTGCCAGCAGCATGTCAGGGCTTGGCACCGGGGAGCTGTTTTTT. It yields the protein CASSMSGLGTGELFF.